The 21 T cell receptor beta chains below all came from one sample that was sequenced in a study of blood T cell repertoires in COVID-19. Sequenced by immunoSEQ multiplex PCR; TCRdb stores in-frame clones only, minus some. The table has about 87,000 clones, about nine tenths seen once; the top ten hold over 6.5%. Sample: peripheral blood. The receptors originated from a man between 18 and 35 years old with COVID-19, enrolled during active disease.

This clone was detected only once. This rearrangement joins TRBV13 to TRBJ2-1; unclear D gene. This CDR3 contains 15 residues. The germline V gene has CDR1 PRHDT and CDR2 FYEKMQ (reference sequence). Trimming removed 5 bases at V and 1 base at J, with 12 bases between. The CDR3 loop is CASSRGVASYNEQFF. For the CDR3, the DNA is TGTGCCAGCAGCCGAGGTGTTGCTTCCTACAATGAGCAGTTCTTC.

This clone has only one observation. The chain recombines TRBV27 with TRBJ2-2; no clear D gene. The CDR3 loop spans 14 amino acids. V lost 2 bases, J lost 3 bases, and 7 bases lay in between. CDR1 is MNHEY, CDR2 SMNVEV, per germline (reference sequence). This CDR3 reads CASSLGRHTGELFF. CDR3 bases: TGTGCCAGCAGTTTAGGCAGGCACACCGGGGAGCTGTTTTTT.

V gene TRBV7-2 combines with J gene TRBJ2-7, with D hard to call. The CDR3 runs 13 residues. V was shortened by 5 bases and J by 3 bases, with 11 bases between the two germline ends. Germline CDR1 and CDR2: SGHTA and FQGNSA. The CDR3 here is CASSQELFYEQYF. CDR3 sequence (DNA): TGTGCCAGCAGCCAAGAGCTGTTCTACGAGCAGTACTTC.

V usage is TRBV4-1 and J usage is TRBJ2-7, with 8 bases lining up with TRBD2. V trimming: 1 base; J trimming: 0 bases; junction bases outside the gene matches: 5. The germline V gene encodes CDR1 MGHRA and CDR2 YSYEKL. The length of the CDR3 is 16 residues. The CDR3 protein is CASSQVIAGSSYEQYF. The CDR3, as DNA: TGCGCCAGCAGCCAAGTTATAGCGGGGAGCTCCTACGAGCAGTACTTC.

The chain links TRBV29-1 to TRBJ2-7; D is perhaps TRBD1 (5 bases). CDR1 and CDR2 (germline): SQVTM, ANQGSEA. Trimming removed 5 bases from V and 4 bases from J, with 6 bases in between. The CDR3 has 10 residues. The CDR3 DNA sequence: TGCAGCGTTCAGGGTTACGAGCAGTACTTC. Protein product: CSVQGYEQYF.

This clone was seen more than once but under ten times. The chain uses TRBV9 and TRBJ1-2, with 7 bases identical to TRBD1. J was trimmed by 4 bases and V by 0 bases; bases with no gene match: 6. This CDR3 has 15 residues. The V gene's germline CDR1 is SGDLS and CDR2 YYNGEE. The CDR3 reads CASSVAAQGTYGYTF. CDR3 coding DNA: TGTGCCAGCAGCGTAGCCGCACAGGGGACCTATGGCTACACCTTC.

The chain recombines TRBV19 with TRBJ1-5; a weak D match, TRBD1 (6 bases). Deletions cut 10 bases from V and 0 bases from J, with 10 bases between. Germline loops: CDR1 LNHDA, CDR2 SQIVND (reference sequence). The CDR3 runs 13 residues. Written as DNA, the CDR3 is TGTGCCACCGGACAGTCTAGCAATCAGCCCCAGCATTTT. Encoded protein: CATGQSSNQPQHF.

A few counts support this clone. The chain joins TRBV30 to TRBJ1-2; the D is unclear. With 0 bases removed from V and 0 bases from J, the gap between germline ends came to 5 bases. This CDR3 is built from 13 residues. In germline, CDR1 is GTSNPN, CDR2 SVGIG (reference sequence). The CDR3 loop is CAWSVLTNYGYTF. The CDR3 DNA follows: TGTGCCTGGAGTGTACTTACTAACTATGGCTACACCTTC. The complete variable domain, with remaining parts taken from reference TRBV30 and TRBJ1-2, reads SQTIHQWPATLVQPVGSPLSLECTVEGTSNPNLYWYRQAAGRGLQLLFYSVGIGQISSEVPQNLSASRPQDRQFILSSKKLLLSDSGFYLCAWSVLTNYGYTFGSGTRLTVV.

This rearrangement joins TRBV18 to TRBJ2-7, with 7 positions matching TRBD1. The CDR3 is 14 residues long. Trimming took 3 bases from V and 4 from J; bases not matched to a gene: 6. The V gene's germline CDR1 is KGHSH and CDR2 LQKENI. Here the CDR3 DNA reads TGTGCCAGCTCACCGGGACAGCTTCGGTACGAGCAGTACTTC. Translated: CASSPGQLRYEQYF.

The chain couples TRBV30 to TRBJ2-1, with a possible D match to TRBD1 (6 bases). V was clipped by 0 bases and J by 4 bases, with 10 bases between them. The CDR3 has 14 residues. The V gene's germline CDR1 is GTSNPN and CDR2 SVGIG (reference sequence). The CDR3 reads CAWSVKGVYNEQFF. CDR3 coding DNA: TGTGCCTGGAGTGTAAAGGGGGTGTACAATGAGCAGTTCTTC.

Written as DNA, the CDR3 is TGTGCCAGTAGTATAGGGCAGAAGTACACCTTC. Encoded protein: CASSIGQKYTF. The genes are TRBV19 and TRBJ1-2; D gene unclear. V lost 1 base to trimming and J lost 11 bases, with 8 bases between them. The length of the CDR3 is 11 residues. Germline V gene lookup returns CDR1 LNHDA and CDR2 SQIVND (reference sequence).

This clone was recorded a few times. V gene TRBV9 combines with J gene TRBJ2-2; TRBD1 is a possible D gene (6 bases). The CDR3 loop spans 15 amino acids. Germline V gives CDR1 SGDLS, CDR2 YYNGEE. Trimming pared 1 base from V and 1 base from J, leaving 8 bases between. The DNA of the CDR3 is TGTGCCAGCAGCGTACAGGGGTTGAACACCGGGGAGCTGTTTTTT. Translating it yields CASSVQGLNTGELFF.

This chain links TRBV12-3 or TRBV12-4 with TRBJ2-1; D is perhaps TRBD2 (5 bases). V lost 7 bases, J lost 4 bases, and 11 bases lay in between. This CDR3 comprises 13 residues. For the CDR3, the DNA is TGTGCCAGCACCACGAGGGCTTACAATGAGCAGTTCTTC. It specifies CASTTRAYNEQFF.

CDR3 coding DNA: TGTGCCAGCAGCCCCCGGGGGGCCCTGAGCACTGAAGCTTTCTTT. This codes for CASSPRGALSTEAFF. The chain carries TRBV11-2 and TRBJ1-1; tentatively, D is TRBD1 (6 bases). The CDR3 spans 15 residues. Germline assignment: CDR1 SGHAT and CDR2 FQNNGV. The V gene lost 5 bases and the J gene lost 4 bases, with 17 bases spanning the gap.

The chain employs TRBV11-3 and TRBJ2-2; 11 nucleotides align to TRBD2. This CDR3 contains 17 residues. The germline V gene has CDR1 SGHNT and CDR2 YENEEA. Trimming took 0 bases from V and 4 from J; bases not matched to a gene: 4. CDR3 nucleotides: TGTGCCAGCAGCTTAGACCCTAGCGGGAGGTTCACCGGGGAGCTGTTTTTT. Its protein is CASSLDPSGRFTGELFF.

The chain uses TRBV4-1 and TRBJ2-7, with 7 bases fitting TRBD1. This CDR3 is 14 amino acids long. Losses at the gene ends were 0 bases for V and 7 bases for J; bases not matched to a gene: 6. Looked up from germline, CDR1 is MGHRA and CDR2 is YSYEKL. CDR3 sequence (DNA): TGCGCCAGCAGCCAAGAGGGACAGAGGGGGGAGCAGTACTTC. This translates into CASSQEGQRGEQYF.

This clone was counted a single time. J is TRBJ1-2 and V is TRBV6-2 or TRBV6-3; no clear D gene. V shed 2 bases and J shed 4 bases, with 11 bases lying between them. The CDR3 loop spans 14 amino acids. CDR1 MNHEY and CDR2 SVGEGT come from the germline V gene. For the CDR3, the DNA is TGTGCCAGCAGTTACCCGGGGAAACTCTATGGCTACACCTTC. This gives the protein CASSYPGKLYGYTF.

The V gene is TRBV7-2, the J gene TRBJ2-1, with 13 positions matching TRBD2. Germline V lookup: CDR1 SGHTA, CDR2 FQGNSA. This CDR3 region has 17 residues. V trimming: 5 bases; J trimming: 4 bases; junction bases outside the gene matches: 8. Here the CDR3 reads CASSLNPGLAGYNEQFF. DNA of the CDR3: TGTGCCAGCAGCCTAAACCCGGGACTAGCGGGGTACAATGAGCAGTTCTTC.

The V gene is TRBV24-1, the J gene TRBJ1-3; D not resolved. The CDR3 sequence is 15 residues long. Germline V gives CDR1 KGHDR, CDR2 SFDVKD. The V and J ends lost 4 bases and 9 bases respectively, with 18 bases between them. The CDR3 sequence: CATSDLGTGCVTIYF. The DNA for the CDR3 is TGTGCCACCAGTGACCTGGGAACGGGGTGCGTCACCATATATTTT.

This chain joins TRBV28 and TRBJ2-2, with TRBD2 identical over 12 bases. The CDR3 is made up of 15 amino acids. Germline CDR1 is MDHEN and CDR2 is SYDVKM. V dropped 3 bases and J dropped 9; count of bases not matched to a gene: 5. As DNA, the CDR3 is TGTGCCAGCAGTTTGGTGACTAGCGGGAGAAGGGAGCTGTTTTTT. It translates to CASSLVTSGRRELFF.

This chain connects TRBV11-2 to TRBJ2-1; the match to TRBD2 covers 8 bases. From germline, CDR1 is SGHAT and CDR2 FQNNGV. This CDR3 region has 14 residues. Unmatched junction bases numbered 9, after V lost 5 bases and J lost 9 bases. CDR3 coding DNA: TGTGCCAGCAGCACTTCCGGGACTAGTATTGAGCAGTTCTTC. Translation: CASSTSGTSIEQFF.